This T cell receptor beta chain was retrieved from a study of CD8 T cells in Susac syndrome. Study overall: Sequenced Susac syndrome patients included roughly six with clinically active disease and about eight in remission.

It was with random hexamers that about 0.45 to 1 ug RNA was reverse transcribed. The immunoSEQ assay covered 54 Vbeta and 13 Jbeta segments for CDR3. Via MiXCR, TCRdb re-called the immunoSEQ multiplex PCR reads, giving one row per CDR3 protein. Among 140,000 to 150,000 distinct CDR3 sequences listed, nearly 97% were seen once. This CDR3 comprises 13 residues. Germline trimming cut 5 bases from V and 5 bases from J; bases unmatched to any gene: 4. The V gene's germline CDR1 is SGHRS and CDR2 YFSETQ. This receptor was identified in a human donor with Susac syndrome. The chain couples TRBV5-1 to TRBJ2-5, with 9 bases matching TRBD1. Sequenced material: CD4+ T cells from PBMCs. The CDR3 protein is CASRTDRGETQYF. CDR3 DNA: TGCGCCAGCAGGACTGACAGGGGGGAGACCCAGTACTTC.